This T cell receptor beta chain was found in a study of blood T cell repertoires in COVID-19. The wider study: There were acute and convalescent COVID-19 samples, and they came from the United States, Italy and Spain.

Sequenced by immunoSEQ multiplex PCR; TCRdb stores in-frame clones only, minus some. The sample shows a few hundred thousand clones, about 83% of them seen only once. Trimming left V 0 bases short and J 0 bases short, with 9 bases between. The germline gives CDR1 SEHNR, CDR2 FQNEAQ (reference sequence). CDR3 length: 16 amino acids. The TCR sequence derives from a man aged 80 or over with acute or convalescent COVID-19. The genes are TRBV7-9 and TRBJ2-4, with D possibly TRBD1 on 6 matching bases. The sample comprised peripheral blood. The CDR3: CASSLAGQIAKNIQYF. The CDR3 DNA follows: TGTGCCAGCAGCTTAGCGGGACAAATAGCCAAAAACATTCAGTACTTC.